The table lists the clone carrying this T cell receptor (beta chain) with a few counts. The data originate from a study of CD8 T cells in ankylosing spondylitis. Germline values: CDR1 SGHTA, CDR2 FQGNSA. With 6 bases removed from V and 4 bases from J, the gap between germline ends came to 18 bases. This CDR3 has 15 amino acids. TCRdb re-derived calls from the 5' RACE reads in MiXCR, one entry per CDR3 protein. The sample carries about 160,000 distinct CDR3 sequences, 15% to 20% recorded once. This sequence joins TRBV7-2 and TRBJ1-2; D is uncertain. This receptor was taken from a male donor with ankylosing spondylitis or in good health (not recorded which). Sequenced: blood, either unsorted or a sorted T cell fraction (not recorded which). The CDR3 nucleotides are TGTGCCAGCAGTCAGAGCTTACAGCAAGCCTATGGCTACACCTTC. Its protein product is CASSQSLQQAYGYTF. The full variable domain, rest sourced from reference TRBV7-2 and TRBJ1-2, is GAGVSQSPSNKVTEKGKDVELRCDPISGHTALYWYRQSLGQGLEFLIYFQGNSAPDKSGLPSDRFSAERTGGSVSTLTIQRTQQEDSAVYLCASSQSLQQAYGYTFGSGTRLTVV.